This T cell receptor (beta chain) comes out of a study of monozygotic twins with inflammatory bowel disease. Study-level findings and limits: Among IBD patients, fewer clonotypes were shared with others than among healthy twins, especially with disease activity.

Germline CDR1 reads SGHRS; CDR2 reads YFSETQ. The CDR3 runs 15 residues. Total RNA input per TCR library was around 3,500 ng. TCRdb reprocessed the 5' RACE reads; each CDR3 protein has one entry and no DNA is given. Its table lists 300,000 to 350,000 distinct CDR3 sequences. Details on this clonotype: The antigen remains unidentified.

This chain connects TRBV5-1 to TRBJ2-7; absent DNA, TCRdb's TRBD1 call cannot be checked. This TCR derives from a human donor with ulcerative colitis or Crohn's disease, or a healthy co-twin of an affected twin (not recorded which). The sample comprised blood. The CDR3 region is CASSLEGTVTYEQYF.